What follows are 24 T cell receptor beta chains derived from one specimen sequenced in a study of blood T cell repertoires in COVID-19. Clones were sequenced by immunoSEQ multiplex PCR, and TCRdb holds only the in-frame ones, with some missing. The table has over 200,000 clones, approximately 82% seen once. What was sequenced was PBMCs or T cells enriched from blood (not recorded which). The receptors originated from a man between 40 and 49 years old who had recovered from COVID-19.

The CDR3 region is CASRRKGMWGNTEAFF. In DNA form, the CDR3 reads TGTGCCAGTAGGAGAAAGGGGATGTGGGGGAACACTGAAGCTTTCTTT. This chain uses TRBV19 with TRBJ1-1; D is possibly TRBD1 (5 bases). CDR3 length: 16 residues. V was trimmed by 6 bases and J by 1 base, leaving 18 bases between them. Per the germline V gene, CDR1 is LNHDA and CDR2 is SQIVND (reference sequence).

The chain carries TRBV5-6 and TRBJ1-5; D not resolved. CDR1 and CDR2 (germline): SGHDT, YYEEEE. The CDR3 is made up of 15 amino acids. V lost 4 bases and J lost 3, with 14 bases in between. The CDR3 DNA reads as TGTGCCAGCAGCAGAAGGTCCGGGTACAATCAGCCCCAGCATTTT. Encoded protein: CASSRRSGYNQPQHF.

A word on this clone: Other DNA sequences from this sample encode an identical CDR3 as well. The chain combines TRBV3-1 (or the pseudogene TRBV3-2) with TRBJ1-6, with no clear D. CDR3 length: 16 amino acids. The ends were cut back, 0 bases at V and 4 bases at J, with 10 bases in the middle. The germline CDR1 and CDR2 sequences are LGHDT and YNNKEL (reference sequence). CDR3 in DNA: TGTGCCAGCAGCCAAGAGAGGGTCACTTATAATTCACCCCTCCACTTT. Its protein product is CASSQERVTYNSPLHF.

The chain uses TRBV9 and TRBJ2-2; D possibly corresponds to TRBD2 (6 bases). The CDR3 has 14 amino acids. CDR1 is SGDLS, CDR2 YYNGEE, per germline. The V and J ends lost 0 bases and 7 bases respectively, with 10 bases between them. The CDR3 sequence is CASSVGGVNGELFF. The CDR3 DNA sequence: TGTGCCAGCAGCGTAGGCGGGGTAAACGGGGAGCTGTTTTTT. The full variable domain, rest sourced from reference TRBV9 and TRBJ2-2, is DSGVTQTPKHLITATGQRVTLRCSPRSGDLSVYWYQQSLDQGLQFLIQYYNGEERAKGNILERFSAQQFPDLHSELNLSSLELGDSALYFCASSVGGVNGELFFGEGSRLTVL.

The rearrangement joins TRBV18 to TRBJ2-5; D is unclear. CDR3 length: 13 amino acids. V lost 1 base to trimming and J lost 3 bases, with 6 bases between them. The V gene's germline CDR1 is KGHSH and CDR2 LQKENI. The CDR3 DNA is TGTGCCAGCTCACCACGGTCAGAAGAGACCCAGTACTTC. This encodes CASSPRSEETQYF.

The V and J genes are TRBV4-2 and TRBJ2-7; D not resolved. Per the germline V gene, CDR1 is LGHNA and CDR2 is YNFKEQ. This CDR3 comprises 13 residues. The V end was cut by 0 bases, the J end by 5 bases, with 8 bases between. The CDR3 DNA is TGTGCCAGCAGCCAAGATCCGCAGGACGAGCAGTACTTC. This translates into CASSQDPQDEQYF.

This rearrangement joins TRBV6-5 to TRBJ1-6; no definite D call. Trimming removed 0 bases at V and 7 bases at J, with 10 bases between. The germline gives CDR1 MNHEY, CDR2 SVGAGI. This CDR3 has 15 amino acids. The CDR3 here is CASSYSRDVNSPLHF. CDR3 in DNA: TGTGCCAGCAGTTACTCGAGGGATGTCAATTCACCCCTCCACTTT.

CDR3 nucleotides: TGTGCCAGCTCCGGGGGATCGGGGGACAGAACTTATGGCTACACCTTC. This translates into CASSGGSGDRTYGYTF. The chain carries TRBV28 and TRBJ1-2; 7 nucleotides agree with TRBD1. V was pared by 8 bases and J by 5 bases, with 17 bases of the junction left unmatched. CDR3 length: 16 residues. CDR1 is MDHEN, CDR2 SYDVKM, per germline.

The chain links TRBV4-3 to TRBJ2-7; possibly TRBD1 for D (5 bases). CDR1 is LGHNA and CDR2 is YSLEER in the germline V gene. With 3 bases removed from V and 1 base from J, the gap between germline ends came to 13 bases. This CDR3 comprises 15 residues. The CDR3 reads CASSHDSSPSYEQYF. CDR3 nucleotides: TGCGCCAGCAGCCACGACAGCTCCCCATCCTACGAGCAGTACTTC.

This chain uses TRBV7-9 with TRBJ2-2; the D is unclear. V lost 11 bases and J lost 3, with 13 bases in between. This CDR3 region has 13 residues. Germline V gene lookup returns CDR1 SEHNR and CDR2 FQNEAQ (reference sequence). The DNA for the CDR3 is TGTGCCCCCCTCCTAGTTGACACCGGGGAGCTGTTTTTT. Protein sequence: CAPLLVDTGELFF.

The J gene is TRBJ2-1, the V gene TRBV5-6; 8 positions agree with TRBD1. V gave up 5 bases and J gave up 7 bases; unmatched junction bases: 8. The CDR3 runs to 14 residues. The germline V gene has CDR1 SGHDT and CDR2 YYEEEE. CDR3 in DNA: TGTGCCAGCAGACCCGGACAGGGCCCTAATGAGCAGTTCTTC. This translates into CASRPGQGPNEQFF. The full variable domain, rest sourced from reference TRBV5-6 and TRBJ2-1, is DAGVTQSPTHLIKTRGQQVTLRCSPKSGHDTVSWYQQALGQGPQFIFQYYEEEERQRGNFPDRFSGHQFPNYSSELNVNALLLGDSALYLCASRPGQGPNEQFFGPGTRLTVL.

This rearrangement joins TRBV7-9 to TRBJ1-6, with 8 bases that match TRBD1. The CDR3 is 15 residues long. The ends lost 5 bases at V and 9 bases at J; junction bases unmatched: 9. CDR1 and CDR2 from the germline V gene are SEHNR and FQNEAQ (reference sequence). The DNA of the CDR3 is TGTGCCAGCAGCCCGCTGGACAGGGCCGGTTCACCCCTCCACTTT. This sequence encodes CASSPLDRAGSPLHF.

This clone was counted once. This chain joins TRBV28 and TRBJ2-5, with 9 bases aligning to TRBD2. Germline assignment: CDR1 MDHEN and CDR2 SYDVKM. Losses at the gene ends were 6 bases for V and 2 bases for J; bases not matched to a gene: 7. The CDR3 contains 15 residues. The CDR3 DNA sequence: TGTGCCAGCAGCCTCTGGCGGGGGGGACAAGAGACCCAGTACTTC. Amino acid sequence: CASSLWRGGQETQYF.

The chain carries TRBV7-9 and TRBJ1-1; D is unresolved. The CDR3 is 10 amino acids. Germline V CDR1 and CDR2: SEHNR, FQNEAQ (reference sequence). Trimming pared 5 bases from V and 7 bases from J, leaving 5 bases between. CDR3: CASSTYEAFF. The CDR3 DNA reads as TGTGCCAGCAGCACCTATGAAGCTTTCTTT.

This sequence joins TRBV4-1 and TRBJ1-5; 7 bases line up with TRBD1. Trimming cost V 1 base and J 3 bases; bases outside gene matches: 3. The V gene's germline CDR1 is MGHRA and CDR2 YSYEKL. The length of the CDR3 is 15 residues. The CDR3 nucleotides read TGCGCCAGCAGCCAAGGACAGGGCAACAATCAGCCCCAGCATTTT. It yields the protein CASSQGQGNNQPQHF.

This CDR3 is CAISVGGKEQPQHF. The CDR3 DNA reads as TGTGCCATCAGTGTGGGGGGGAAGGAACAGCCCCAGCATTTT. The chain has TRBV10-3 and TRBJ1-5, with D perhaps TRBD1 (5 bases). The CDR3 spans 14 residues. V lost 4 bases and J lost 7, with 14 bases in between. Looked up from germline, CDR1 is ENHRY and CDR2 is SYGVKD.

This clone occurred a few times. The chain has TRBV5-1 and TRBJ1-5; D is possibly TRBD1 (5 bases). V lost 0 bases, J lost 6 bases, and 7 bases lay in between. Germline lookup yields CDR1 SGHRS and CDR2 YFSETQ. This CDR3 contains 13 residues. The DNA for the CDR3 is TGCGCCAGCAGCTTGGGGGACTTTCAGCCCCAGCATTTT. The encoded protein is CASSLGDFQPQHF.

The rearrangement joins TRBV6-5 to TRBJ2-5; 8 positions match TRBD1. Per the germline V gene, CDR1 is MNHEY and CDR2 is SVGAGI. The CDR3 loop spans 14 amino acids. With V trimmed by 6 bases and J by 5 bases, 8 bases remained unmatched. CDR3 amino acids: CASRAKDRVETQYF. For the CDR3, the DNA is TGTGCCAGCAGAGCTAAGGACAGGGTGGAGACCCAGTACTTC.

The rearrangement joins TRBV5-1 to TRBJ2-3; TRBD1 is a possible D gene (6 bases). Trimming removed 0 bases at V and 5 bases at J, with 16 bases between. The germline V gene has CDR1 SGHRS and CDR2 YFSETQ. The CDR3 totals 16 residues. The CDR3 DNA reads TGCGCCAGCAGCTTGGGTGTGGGGGCGCCGGTAGATACGCAGTATTTT. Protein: CASSLGVGAPVDTQYF.

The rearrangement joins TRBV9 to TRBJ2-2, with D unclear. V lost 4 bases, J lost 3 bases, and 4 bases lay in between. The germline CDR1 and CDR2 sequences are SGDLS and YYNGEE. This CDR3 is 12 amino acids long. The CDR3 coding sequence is TGTGCCAGCAGCCCCTACACCGGGGAGCTGTTTTTT. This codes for CASSPYTGELFF.

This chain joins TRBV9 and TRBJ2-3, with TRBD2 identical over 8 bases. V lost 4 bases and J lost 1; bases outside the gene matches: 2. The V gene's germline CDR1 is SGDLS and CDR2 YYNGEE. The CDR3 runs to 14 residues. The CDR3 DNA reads TGTGCCAGCAGCTCAGCGGGGGGCACAGATACGCAGTATTTT. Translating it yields CASSSAGGTDTQYF.

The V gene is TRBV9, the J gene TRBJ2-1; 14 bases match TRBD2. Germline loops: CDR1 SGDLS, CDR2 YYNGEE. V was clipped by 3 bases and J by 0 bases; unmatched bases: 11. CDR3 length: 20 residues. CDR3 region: CASSDYTGTSGSSSYNEQFF. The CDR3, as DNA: TGTGCCAGCAGCGACTATACCGGGACTAGCGGGAGCAGCTCCTACAATGAGCAGTTCTTC.

The CDR3 region has the DNA TGTGCCAGCAGCTTGTTAGCGGGAGGGCTGGGCGTCTACAATGAGCAGTTCTTC. As protein: CASSLLAGGLGVYNEQFF. V and J are TRBV5-4 and TRBJ2-1; 11 nucleotides line up with TRBD2. V was clipped by 1 base and J by 3 bases; unmatched bases: 9. CDR1 and CDR2 (germline): SGHNT, YYREEE (reference sequence). This CDR3 has 18 residues.

CDR3 sequence reads: CAIRDSYNEQFF. CDR3 DNA sequence: TGTGCCATCCGGGACAGCTACAATGAGCAGTTCTTC. V is TRBV24-1 and J is TRBJ2-1; 7 nucleotides line up with TRBD1. The germline gives CDR1 KGHDR, CDR2 SFDVKD. J gave up 3 bases and V 11 bases, and 3 bases lay outside the gene matches. The CDR3 has 12 residues.